This record concerns one TCR beta chain sequence. Sequencing used immunoSEQ multiplex PCR; TCRdb keeps in-frame clones, though not all of them. The profile shows some 40,000 clones, roughly 94% of them singletons. This entry belongs to a study of control samples from healthy donors and cancer patients. With 5 bases clipped from V and 0 bases from J, the junction kept 6 bases outside the gene matches. CDR1 is SGHAT, CDR2 FQNNGV, per germline. The CDR3 has 16 amino acids. The V call is TRBV11-2, the J call TRBJ2-1; 8 bases line up with TRBD2. The sample was blood. This receptor was obtained from a man between 60 and 75 years old in good health. The CDR3 DNA reads TGTGCCAGCAGCCAATTAGCGGGAAGCTCCTACAATGAGCAGTTCTTC. Translation: CASSQLAGSSYNEQFF.